This T cell receptor beta chain appears in the sequencing data of a study of shared clonotypes between healthy human individuals. The germline V gene has CDR1 MNHNS and CDR2 SASEGT. The CDR3 is made up of 13 amino acids. V lost 6 bases and J lost 4, with 12 bases in between. Only CD45RO-negative cells positively selected for CCR7 counted as naive CD8 cells, so terminally differentiated effector memory CD45RA+ cells were excluded. Only in-frame clones appear in the TCRdb table, and some are missing; sequencing was by immunoSEQ multiplex PCR. The sample has about 800,000 clones, about 97% seen once. Notes on the study in general: Approximately 5% of naive CD4 clonotypes were shared across several donors. Relative to their counterparts shared across all four donors, non-shared clonotypes exhibited diminished generation probabilities.

This clone was observed a few times. Its target is unknown. The material sequenced was naive CD8+ T cells sorted from blood. This receptor was identified in a young man in good health. The J gene is TRBJ1-2, the V gene TRBV6-1; no firm D call. The CDR3 loop reads CASRELDGYGYTF. The CDR3, as DNA: TGTGCCAGCAGAGAGCTGGACGGCTATGGCTACACCTTC.